Following are 4 T cell receptor beta chains from one sample sequenced in a study of cytomegalovirus exposure and HLA in healthy donors. A multiplex PCR was run with 60 Vbeta primers and 13 Jbeta primers. Profiled with immunoSEQ multiplex PCR; TCRdb holds only in-frame clones, not every one. The sample carries about 140,000 clones, roughly 79% recorded once. Sample: PBMCs. The source of these receptors is a woman aged 60-75 years in good health and CMV-seropositive.

This chain joins TRBV28 and TRBJ1-1, with D perhaps TRBD1 (5 bases). V was shortened by 3 bases and J by 1 base, with 12 bases between the two germline ends. Germline CDR1 MDHEN, CDR2 SYDVKM. This CDR3 has 15 amino acids. CDR3 nucleotides: TGTGCCAGCAGTTTCCAAGACAGAACGAACACTGAAGCTTTCTTT. This sequence encodes CASSFQDRTNTEAFF. Looking up the rest from reference TRBV28 and TRBJ1-1 gives the full variable domain: DVKVTQSSRYLVKRTGEKVFLECVQDMDHENMFWYRQDPGLGLRLIYFSYDVKMKEKGDIPEGYSVSREKKERFSLILESASTNQTSMYLCASSFQDRTNTEAFFGQGTRLTVV.

The chain combines TRBV27 with TRBJ2-1; 16 bases align to TRBD2. CDR1 is MNHEY, CDR2 SMNVEV, per germline (reference sequence). V was clipped by 7 bases and J by 9 bases; unmatched bases: 6. The CDR3 has 15 amino acids. CDR3 loop: CASTAGLAGGREQFF. CDR3 bases: TGTGCCAGCACCGCGGGACTAGCGGGAGGGCGTGAGCAGTTCTTC.

There are a few counts of this clone. The chain carries TRBV7-8 and TRBJ1-3, with TRBD1 matching over 8 bases. The germline gives CDR1 SGHVS, CDR2 FQNEAQ. CDR3 length: 15 residues. The V segment lost 0 bases and the J segment 7 bases; nucleotides outside the gene matches: 5. CDR3 coding DNA: TGTGCCAGCAGCTTAGCGGCAGGGGGCACGAACACCATATATTTT. Residues: CASSLAAGGTNTIYF.

V is TRBV19 and J is TRBJ2-6; 11 nucleotides match TRBD1. V shed 6 bases and J 2 bases; nucleotides not matched to a gene: 6. The germline gives CDR1 LNHDA, CDR2 SQIVND (reference sequence). The CDR3 extends over 17 amino acids. The CDR3 reads CASSPGQGAPGANVLTF. CDR3 nucleotide sequence: TGTGCCAGTAGCCCTGGACAGGGGGCGCCTGGGGCCAACGTCCTGACTTTC.